The 18 T cell receptor beta chains reported below all come from one sample, sequenced in a study of blood T cell repertoires in COVID-19. TCRdb keeps only in-frame clones here, not all; method: immunoSEQ multiplex PCR. Of 59,000 or so clones in the sample, more than 60% were seen once. Sequenced: peripheral blood. The source of these receptors is a woman aged 50 to 65 with active or convalescent COVID-19.

This CDR3 is CASSWAAGASDTQYF. As DNA, the CDR3 is TGTGCCAGCAGCTGGGCGGCGGGAGCCTCAGATACGCAGTATTTT. The chain uses TRBV5-8 and TRBJ2-3; 7 positions agree with TRBD2. The length of the CDR3 is 15 residues. The J segment lost 4 bases and the V segment lost 3 bases, leaving 8 bases of the junction unmatched. CDR1 is SGHTS, CDR2 YDEGEE, per germline.

The gene calls are TRBV5-1 and TRBJ1-4, with a tentative D call TRBD1 (6 bases). CDR1 and CDR2 from the germline V gene are SGHRS and YFSETQ. The CDR3 sequence is 14 residues long. The V end was cut by 4 bases, the J end by 2 bases, with 9 bases between. CDR3 protein: CASSPDSTNEKLFF. The CDR3 nucleotides read TGCGCCAGCAGCCCGGACAGTACTAATGAAAAACTGTTTTTT.

This chain uses TRBV5-1 with TRBJ2-1; D uncertain. This CDR3 contains 17 residues. Trimming removed 2 bases at V and 3 bases at J, with 18 bases between. The germline CDR1 and CDR2 sequences are SGHRS and YFSETQ. The CDR3 coding sequence is TGCGCCAGCAGCTTTATGCTAGTACCACCTCACTACAATGAGCAGTTCTTC. Translated: CASSFMLVPPHYNEQFF.

The chain joins TRBV10-3 to TRBJ2-2; TRBD1 is a possible D gene (5 bases). The CDR3 has 16 amino acids. Germline CDR1 and CDR2: ENHRY and SYGVKD. V was shortened by 0 bases and J by 1 base, with 9 bases between the two germline ends. The CDR3 nucleotides read TGTGCCATCAGTGAGTCGCAGGGTCTGAACACCGGGGAGCTGTTTTTT. Amino acids: CAISESQGLNTGELFF.

The rearrangement links TRBV12-3 or TRBV12-4 to TRBJ1-2, with D uncertain. This CDR3 region has 11 residues. V was shortened by 9 bases and J by 8 bases, with 13 bases between the two germline ends. The CDR3 DNA reads as TGTGCCAGTATGCGAGGCCACGGCTACACCTTC. Translation: CASMRGHGYTF.

The genes are TRBV10-3 and TRBJ2-1, with 16 bases lining up with TRBD2. Germline CDR1 and CDR2: ENHRY and SYGVKD. CDR3 length: 15 amino acids. Trimming removed 10 bases from V and 9 bases from J; junction bases left unmatched: 9. The CDR3 nucleotides are TGTGCCAGCGGACTGGGACTAGCGGGAGGGAGTGAGCAGTTCTTC. Encoded protein: CASGLGLAGGSEQFF.

The V gene is TRBV7-2, the J gene TRBJ2-1, with D unresolved. The CDR3 is made up of 15 amino acids. V lost 4 bases to trimming and J lost 1 base, with 11 bases between them. Germline V gene lookup returns CDR1 SGHTA and CDR2 FQGNSA. The CDR3, as DNA: TGTGCCAGCAGCTCCCAGACTCAATCCTACAATGAGCAGTTCTTC. Protein sequence: CASSSQTQSYNEQFF.

The rearrangement links TRBV5-5 to TRBJ1-2; D unclear. CDR3 size: 15 residues. V lost 0 bases, J lost 4 bases, and 13 bases lay in between. Germline-derived CDR1 and CDR2 are SGHKS and YYEKEE (reference sequence). The CDR3 reads CASSLEMGVGYGYTF. The DNA of the CDR3 is TGTGCCAGCAGCTTGGAGATGGGAGTTGGCTATGGCTACACCTTC. The full variable domain, its missing parts supplied by reference TRBV5-5 and TRBJ1-2, is DAGVTQSPTHLIKTRGQQVTLRCSPISGHKSVSWYQQVLGQGPQFIFQYYEKEERGRGNFPDRFSARQFPNYSSELNVNALLLGDSALYLCASSLEMGVGYGYTFGSGTRLTVV.

This clone has a count of ten or more. The junction does not match germline at one end; this may be a read error. The V call is TRBV4-2, the J call TRBJ2-7, with a tentative D call TRBD2 (6 bases). Looked up from germline, CDR1 is LGHNA and CDR2 is YNFKEQ. The CDR3 length is 13 residues. CDR3 in DNA: TGTGCCAGCAGCCAAGAAGTGGACTACGTGCAGTACTTC. It yields the protein CASSQEVDYVQYF.

Comment on this clone: One end of the junction fails to match germline, which may point to a read error. The genes are TRBV27 and TRBJ2-5; 12 nucleotides agree with TRBD1. The CDR3 runs to 17 residues. Germline assignment: CDR1 MNHEY and CDR2 SMNVEV (reference sequence). CDR3 in amino acids: CASRLWRDRGLGETQYF. The CDR3 DNA is TGTGCCAGCAGGTTATGGAGGGACAGGGGGCTCGGGGAGACCCAGTACTTC.

This clone was seen more than once but under ten times. The chain couples TRBV7-9 to TRBJ2-1; 12 positions agree with TRBD2. V lost 3 bases to trimming and J lost 8 bases; unmatched junction nucleotides: 5. The CDR3 has 15 residues. Germline-derived CDR1 and CDR2 are SEHNR and FQNEAQ (reference sequence). CDR3 sequence: CASSFPTSGSDEQFF. Here the CDR3 DNA reads TGTGCCAGCAGCTTCCCGACTAGCGGGAGTGATGAGCAGTTCTTC.

Only a few counts were recorded for this clone. The V and J genes are TRBV5-1 and TRBJ2-3, with 8 bases aligning to TRBD2. The V gene end was trimmed by 0 bases and the J gene end by 0 bases; junction bases not matched to a gene: 9. Germline CDR1 is SGHRS and CDR2 is YFSETQ. This CDR3 has 18 amino acids. The CDR3 region is CASSLGRLAFRSTDTQYF. The CDR3, as DNA: TGCGCCAGCAGCTTGGGGCGACTAGCGTTCAGAAGCACAGATACGCAGTATTTT.

V is TRBV30 and J is TRBJ2-5, with TRBD1 as a possible D gene (6 bases). Looked up from germline, CDR1 is GTSNPN and CDR2 is SVGIG (reference sequence). V was cut by 1 base and J by 5 bases, with 11 bases left in between. This CDR3 has 13 residues. The CDR3 bases are TGTGCCTGGAGTGAGGGGGTGGGGGAGACCCAGTACTTC. It yields the protein CAWSEGVGETQYF. The full variable domain, completed using reference TRBV30 and TRBJ2-5, is SQTIHQWPATLVQPVGSPLSLECTVEGTSNPNLYWYRQAAGRGLQLLFYSVGIGQISSEVPQNLSASRPQDRQFILSSKKLLLSDSGFYLCAWSEGVGETQYFGPGTRLLVL.

In this sample, this clone turned up a few times. This chain links TRBV11-2 with TRBJ2-5, with TRBD2 as a possible D gene (5 bases). Between the trimmed V and J ends, which lost 1 base and 3 bases, there was a span of 6 bases. Germline CDR1 and CDR2: SGHAT and FQNNGV. This CDR3 is 13 amino acids long. The CDR3 loop is CASSLGEKETQYF. CDR3 coding DNA: TGTGCCAGCAGCTTAGGGGAGAAAGAGACCCAGTACTTC.

The count of this clone is one. The V and J genes are TRBV5-1 and TRBJ2-1; D gene unclear. This CDR3 contains 13 residues. Looked up from germline, CDR1 is SGHRS and CDR2 is YFSETQ. V gave up 0 bases and J gave up 9 bases, with 10 bases separating them. In DNA form, the CDR3 reads TGCGCCAGCAGCTTGGAACAGCAAGTTGAGCAGTTCTTC. This gives the protein CASSLEQQVEQFF. The full variable domain, in which reference TRBV5-1 and TRBJ2-1 provide the parts outside the CDR3, is KAGVTQTPRYLIKTRGQQVTLSCSPISGHRSVSWYQQTPGQGLQFLFEYFSETQRNKGNFPGRFSGRQFSNSRSEMNVSTLELGDSALYLCASSLEQQVEQFFGPGTRLTVL.

The chain uses TRBV19 and TRBJ1-2, with D possibly TRBD1 on 5 matching bases. The V end lost 9 bases, the J end lost 2 bases, and 13 bases lay between the germline ends. The CDR3 covers 13 residues. CDR1 is LNHDA and CDR2 is SQIVND in the germline V gene (reference sequence). Here the CDR3 DNA reads TGTGCCAGCAGCAGGGATTTGAACTATGGCTACACCTTC. Its protein is CASSRDLNYGYTF.

The chain is built from TRBV29-1 and TRBJ2-7, with D possibly matching TRBD1 (5 bases). Germline V CDR1 and CDR2: SQVTM, ANQGSEA. V was cut by 2 bases and J by 6 bases, with 11 bases left in between. The CDR3 extends over 12 amino acids. The CDR3 nucleotides are TGCAGCGTTGAACAGGGCTTCGGCGAGCAGTACTTC. Amino acids: CSVEQGFGEQYF.

The genes are TRBV6-6 and TRBJ1-3, with D tentatively TRBD1 (6 bases). Trimming removed 5 bases at V and 10 bases at J, with 9 bases between. Germline V gene lookup returns CDR1 MNHNY and CDR2 SVGAGI (reference sequence). This CDR3 has 11 residues. In DNA, the CDR3 is TGTGCCAGCAGTGGACAGTTTACCATATATTTT. Translated, it gives CASSGQFTIYF.